What follows are 29 T cell receptor beta chains derived from one specimen sequenced in a study of shared clonotypes between healthy human individuals. Profiled with immunoSEQ multiplex PCR; TCRdb holds only in-frame clones, not every one. Among approximately 2.3 million clones listed, over 90% were seen once. Specimen: naive CD4+ T cells from PBMCs. Specified subset: CD45RA+ positively selected. All receptors derive from a young man in good health. Some clones in this sample may be carry-over from other donors' samples.

CDR3 residues: CASSRAGVGGELFF. CDR3 bases: TGTGCCAGCTCACGAGCGGGAGTTGGAGGGGAGCTGTTTTTT. V gene TRBV18 combines with J gene TRBJ2-2; 8 nucleotides align to TRBD2. Germline-derived CDR1 and CDR2 are KGHSH and LQKENI. This CDR3 has 14 amino acids. After removal of 4 bases from V and 8 bases from J, the junction contained 6 bases not matched to a gene.

Worth noting for this clone: Other nucleotide sequences from this sample produce the same CDR3. This chain uses TRBV29-1 with TRBJ2-5; D call uncertain. The CDR3 runs to 11 residues. Germline V gives CDR1 SQVTM, CDR2 ANQGSEA. V was shortened by 1 base and J by 5 bases, with 5 bases between the two germline ends. CDR3 nucleotides: TGCAGCGTTGAAGGGCAGGAGACCCAGTACTTC. Its translation is CSVEGQETQYF.

A note on this clone: The sample carries other DNA sequences with the same CDR3. This chain links TRBV30 with TRBJ2-3; 10 bases agree with TRBD2. Trimming took 3 bases from V and 0 from J; bases not matched to a gene: 0. The CDR3 loop spans 14 amino acids. Germline V gene data show CDR1 as GTSNPN and CDR2 as SVGIG (reference sequence). This CDR3 is CAWRTSGSTDTQYF. Written as DNA, the CDR3 is TGTGCCTGGAGGACTAGCGGGAGCACAGATACGCAGTATTTT. Supplemented by reference TRBV30 and TRBJ2-3, the full variable domain reads SQTIHQWPATLVQPVGSPLSLECTVEGTSNPNLYWYRQAAGRGLQLLFYSVGIGQISSEVPQNLSASRPQDRQFILSSKKLLLSDSGFYLCAWRTSGSTDTQYFGPGTRLTVL.

This clone was seen a single time. This chain links TRBV28 with TRBJ2-7, with D hard to call. The CDR3 has 13 residues. Germline V CDR1 and CDR2: MDHEN, SYDVKM. V was trimmed by 1 base and J by 12 bases, leaving 16 bases between them. CDR3 sequence (DNA): TGTGCCAGCAGTTTATACCAAGCCGCGGCCTGGTACTTC. Translation: CASSLYQAAAWYF. Using reference TRBV28 and TRBJ2-7 for the parts outside the CDR3, the full variable domain is DVKVTQSSRYLVKRTGEKVFLECVQDMDHENMFWYRQDPGLGLRLIYFSYDVKMKEKGDIPEGYSVSREKKERFSLILESASTNQTSMYLCASSLYQAAAWYFGPGTRLTVT.

J is TRBJ1-1 and V is TRBV9; possible D gene TRBD1, 6 bases. The length of the CDR3 is 15 residues. Germline V gene data show CDR1 as SGDLS and CDR2 as YYNGEE. The V gene lost 4 bases and the J gene lost 4 bases, with 17 bases spanning the gap. The CDR3 nucleotides are TGTGCCAGCAGCCCTCGCGGCATGGGGGCCACTGAAGCTTTCTTT. Translating it yields CASSPRGMGATEAFF.

The CDR3 region has the DNA TGTGCCAGCAGCTTACGTCGTGGGGAAAAACTGTTTTTT. This codes for CASSLRRGEKLFF. The chain is built from TRBV7-6 and TRBJ1-4; D call uncertain. In germline, CDR1 is SGHVS, CDR2 FNYEAQ. CDR3 length: 13 residues. Trimming removed 2 bases at V and 8 bases at J, with 9 bases between.

This chain connects TRBV28 to TRBJ2-1; 13 bases match TRBD2. The CDR3 has 16 amino acids. Germline CDR1 and CDR2: MDHEN and SYDVKM. The J segment lost 9 bases and the V segment lost 1 base, leaving 6 bases of the junction unmatched. CDR3 sequence: CASSLFGLAGVLEQFF. CDR3 nucleotide sequence: TGTGCCAGCAGTTTATTTGGACTAGCGGGAGTCCTTGAGCAGTTCTTC.

The chain uses TRBV7-9 and TRBJ2-1; D not resolved. The CDR3 has 12 amino acids. The germline V gene encodes CDR1 SEHNR and CDR2 FQNEAQ (reference sequence). V gave up 4 bases and J gave up 8 bases, with 9 bases separating them. The CDR3 here is CASSYVSDEQFF. The CDR3 DNA reads TGTGCCAGCAGCTACGTCTCGGATGAGCAGTTCTTC.

The CDR3 protein is CASRFGQVYEQYF. CDR3 DNA: TGTGCCAGCAGATTCGGACAGGTATACGAGCAGTACTTC. The J gene is TRBJ2-7, the V gene TRBV6-6, with 7 positions matching TRBD1. Germline V lookup: CDR1 MNHNY, CDR2 SVGAGI (reference sequence). The CDR3 spans 13 residues. J lost 4 bases, V lost 6 bases, and 6 bases had no gene match.

V is TRBV28 and J is TRBJ2-5, with a possible D match to TRBD1 (5 bases). Per germline, CDR1 MDHEN and CDR2 SYDVKM. This CDR3 has 14 residues. V was trimmed by 3 bases and J by 1 base, leaving 9 bases between them. CDR3 coding DNA: TGTGCCAGCAGTTTTGACAGTGCCCAAGAGACCCAGTACTTC. It yields the protein CASSFDSAQETQYF. Full variable domain (remainder filled in from reference TRBV28 and TRBJ2-5): DVKVTQSSRYLVKRTGEKVFLECVQDMDHENMFWYRQDPGLGLRLIYFSYDVKMKEKGDIPEGYSVSREKKERFSLILESASTNQTSMYLCASSFDSAQETQYFGPGTRLLVL.

The CDR3 region is CASSLMGLWGRGNTEAFF. For the CDR3, the DNA is TGTGCCAGCAGTTTAATGGGTTTATGGGGGCGCGGGAACACTGAAGCTTTCTTT. This sequence joins TRBV28 and TRBJ1-1; possible D gene TRBD1, 6 bases. The V end lost 2 bases, the J end lost 1 base, and 20 bases lay between the germline ends. This CDR3 is 18 amino acids long. Per the germline V gene, CDR1 is MDHEN and CDR2 is SYDVKM.

The chain joins TRBV4-2 to TRBJ2-2; 9 positions agree with TRBD1. The CDR3 runs 15 residues. With 1 base clipped from V and 6 bases from J, the junction kept 3 bases outside the gene matches. Germline loops: CDR1 LGHNA, CDR2 YNFKEQ. CDR3 coding DNA: TGTGCCAGCAGCCAAGGGGACAGGGCTTCCGGGGAGCTGTTTTTT. Protein sequence: CASSQGDRASGELFF.

J is TRBJ1-4 and V is TRBV4-3; tentatively, D is TRBD1 (6 bases). Germline CDR1 LGHNA, CDR2 YSLEER. Trimming removed 3 bases at V and 2 bases at J, with 16 bases between. CDR3 length equals 17 residues. DNA of the CDR3: TGCGCCAGCAGCCAGTGGACCACAGGGTCGACTAATGAAAAACTGTTTTTT. This translates into CASSQWTTGSTNEKLFF.

This clone was counted a single time. The chain employs TRBV6-5 and TRBJ2-5; D gene unclear. Germline V gene data show CDR1 as MNHEY and CDR2 as SVGAGI. The V end was cut by 4 bases, the J end by 7 bases, with 13 bases between. This CDR3 has 13 amino acids. This CDR3 is CASSSLSGRTQYF. The CDR3 DNA is TGTGCCAGCAGTTCTTTATCCGGGCGGACCCAGTACTTC.

This clone was picked up one time. This chain links TRBV7-3 with TRBJ2-1; D is unresolved. CDR1 is SGHTA, CDR2 FQGTGA, per germline. CDR3 length equals 13 residues. Trimming took 2 bases from V and 1 from J, leaving 3 bases between them. The chain's CDR3 is CASSLYSYNEQFF. The CDR3 DNA sequence: TGTGCCAGCAGCTTATATTCCTACAATGAGCAGTTCTTC.

This clone was detected only once. The V gene is TRBV21-1, the J gene TRBJ2-7; the D call of TRBD1 is as the table states it, not checked on the DNA. TRBV21-1 is listed as a pseudogene. The CDR3 contains 14 residues. Here the CDR3 reads CASSKDSGTYEQYF. CDR3 DNA: TGTGCCAGCAGCAAAGATTCAGGGACCTACGAGCAGTACTTC.

Here the CDR3 DNA reads TGTGCCAGCACTAAGGTCCTAGAAATTGCTTTCTTT. Protein: CASTKVLEIAFF. The J gene is TRBJ1-1, the V gene TRBV2; D is uncertain. This CDR3 is built from 12 residues. V lost 7 bases and J 11 bases, leaving 17 bases between the germline ends. CDR1 SNHLY and CDR2 FYNNEI come from the germline V gene.

V and J are TRBV5-1 and TRBJ2-3, with D maybe TRBD2 (5 bases). Trimming removed 4 bases at V and 5 bases at J, with 17 bases between. Germline values: CDR1 SGHRS, CDR2 YFSETQ. The CDR3 sequence is 15 residues long. CDR3 sequence: CASSTGGNLRDTQYF. CDR3 coding DNA: TGCGCCAGCAGCACTGGAGGCAATTTGAGAGATACGCAGTATTTT.

J is TRBJ1-3 and V is TRBV19; no definite D call. V was shortened by 7 bases and J by 0 bases, with 7 bases between the two germline ends. Germline values: CDR1 LNHDA, CDR2 SQIVND (reference sequence). The CDR3 covers 13 residues. The CDR3 region has the DNA TGTGCCAGTATGCCTAGCTCTGGAAACACCATATATTTT. Translated: CASMPSSGNTIYF.

The gene calls are TRBV5-8 and TRBJ1-4; the match to TRBD1 covers 7 bases. CDR3 size: 15 residues. After removal of 4 bases from V and 10 bases from J, the junction contained 13 bases not matched to a gene. CDR1 SGHTS and CDR2 YDEGEE come from the germline V gene. The CDR3 bases are TGTGCCAGCAGCAAGAAGGGGGCCCCGGAGCGAAAACTGTTTTTT. It specifies CASSKKGAPERKLFF. Using reference TRBV5-8 and TRBJ1-4 for the parts outside the CDR3, the full variable domain is EAGVTQSPTHLIKTRGQQATLRCSPISGHTSVYWYQQALGLGLQFLLWYDEGEERNRGNFPPRFSGRQFPNYSSELNVNALELEDSALYLCASSKKGAPERKLFFGSGTQLSVL.

The V gene is TRBV27, the J gene TRBJ2-4; 7 bases align to TRBD2. With V trimmed by 7 bases and J by 0 bases, 9 bases remained unmatched. In germline, CDR1 is MNHEY, CDR2 SMNVEV (reference sequence). This CDR3 is built from 16 residues. The CDR3 nucleotides are TGTGCCAGCACGGGCCGGGAGGACCTAGCCAAAAACATTCAGTACTTC. Protein product: CASTGREDLAKNIQYF.

The rearrangement uses TRBV6-5 and TRBJ1-1; no firm D call. CDR3 length: 13 residues. CDR1 and CDR2 (germline): MNHEY, SVGAGI. V shed 6 bases and J shed 2 bases, with 10 bases lying between them. CDR3 coding DNA: TGTGCCAGCAGGTTGAGGATTAACACTGAAGCTTTCTTT. Protein: CASRLRINTEAFF.

This clone was counted between two and nine times. This chain links TRBV29-1 with TRBJ1-1; unclear D gene. Trimming shortened V by 5 bases and J by 0 bases, and 10 bases separated the two germline ends. CDR3 length equals 13 residues. CDR1 and CDR2 (germline): SQVTM, ANQGSEA. CDR3 DNA sequence: TGCAGCGTTAGCAGAGTCATGAACACTGAAGCTTTCTTT. Encoded protein: CSVSRVMNTEAFF.

The CDR3 spells CASSEEGGGNQPQHF. The DNA of the CDR3 is TGTGCCAGCTCAGAGGAGGGTGGAGGCAATCAGCCCCAGCATTTT. This chain uses TRBV18 with TRBJ1-5, with D unresolved. The germline CDR1 and CDR2 sequences are KGHSH and LQKENI. The CDR3 totals 15 residues. V was pared by 5 bases and J by 2 bases, with 13 bases between.

The chain carries TRBV7-6 and TRBJ2-5; D perhaps matches TRBD2 (5 bases). The CDR3 is 15 residues long. V lost 1 base to trimming and J lost 4 bases, with 13 bases between them. CDR1 SGHVS and CDR2 FNYEAQ come from the germline V gene. CDR3 DNA: TGTGCCAGCAGCTTAGAGCTAGCAAGGGCAGAGACCCAGTACTTC. The encoded protein is CASSLELARAETQYF.

Regarding this clone: Different DNA sequences within this sample yield the same CDR3. The rearrangement joins TRBV5-1 to TRBJ2-7; 9 nucleotides agree with TRBD2. Unmatched junction bases numbered 4, after V lost 5 bases and J lost 1 base. CDR3 length: 14 amino acids. Germline CDR1 and CDR2: SGHRS and YFSETQ. The CDR3 region is CASSGLAGSYEQYF. The CDR3 nucleotides read TGCGCCAGCAGTGGGCTAGCGGGATCCTACGAGCAGTACTTC. Full variable domain (rest looked up from reference TRBV5-1 and TRBJ2-7): KAGVTQTPRYLIKTRGQQVTLSCSPISGHRSVSWYQQTPGQGLQFLFEYFSETQRNKGNFPGRFSGRQFSNSRSEMNVSTLELGDSALYLCASSGLAGSYEQYFGPGTRLTVT.

The rearrangement joins TRBV4-3 to TRBJ2-7, with D possibly being TRBD1 or TRBD2 (6 bases each). CDR3 length: 14 residues. Between the trimmed V and J ends, which lost 0 bases and 4 bases, there was a span of 10 bases. Germline V gene sequence: CDR1 LGHNA, CDR2 YSLEER. The chain's CDR3 is CASSQDPGAYEQYF. CDR3 nucleotides: TGCGCCAGCAGCCAAGATCCGGGGGCGTACGAGCAGTACTTC.

This chain joins TRBV25-1 and TRBJ1-1; 8 bases line up with TRBD1. Germline loops: CDR1 MGHDK, CDR2 SYGVNS. Trimming cost V 3 bases and J 1 base; bases outside gene matches: 7. This CDR3 has 16 residues. The CDR3 protein is CASSDLSGGWNTEAFF. CDR3 bases: TGTGCCAGCAGTGATTTGTCAGGGGGCTGGAACACTGAAGCTTTCTTT. Full variable domain (remainder filled in from reference TRBV25-1 and TRBJ1-1): EADIYQTPRYLVIGTGKKITLECSQTMGHDKMYWYQQDPGMELHLIHYSYGVNSTEKGDLSSESTVSRIRTEHFPLTLESARPSHTSQYLCASSDLSGGWNTEAFFGQGTRLTVV.

This rearrangement joins TRBV5-4 to TRBJ2-5; the D gene could be TRBD1 or TRBD2 (5 bases each). Germline assignment: CDR1 SGHNT and CDR2 YYREEE (reference sequence). The CDR3 is 15 amino acids. Trimming pared 4 bases from V and 5 bases from J, leaving 18 bases between. In DNA form, the CDR3 reads TGTGCCAGCAGCCCTCCGGGGCTCCTCACGGAGACCCAGTACTTC. Translated, it gives CASSPPGLLTETQYF.